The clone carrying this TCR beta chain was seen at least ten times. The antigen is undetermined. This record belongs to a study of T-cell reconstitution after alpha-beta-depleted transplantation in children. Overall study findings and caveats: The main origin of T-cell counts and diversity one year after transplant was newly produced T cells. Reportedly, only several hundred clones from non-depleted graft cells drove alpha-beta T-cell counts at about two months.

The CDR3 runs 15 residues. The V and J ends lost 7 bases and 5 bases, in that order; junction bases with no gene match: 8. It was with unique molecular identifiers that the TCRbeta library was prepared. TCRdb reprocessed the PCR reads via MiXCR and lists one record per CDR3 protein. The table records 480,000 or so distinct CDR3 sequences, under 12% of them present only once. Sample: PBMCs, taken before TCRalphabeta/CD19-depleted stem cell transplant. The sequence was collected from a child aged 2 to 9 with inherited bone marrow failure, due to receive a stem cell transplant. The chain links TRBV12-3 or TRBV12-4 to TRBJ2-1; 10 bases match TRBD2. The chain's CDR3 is CASTFSGRINNEQFF. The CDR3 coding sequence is TGTGCCAGCACCTTTAGCGGGAGGATTAACAATGAGCAGTTCTTC.